This T cell receptor (beta chain) was recovered during a study of OX40 agonist ivuxolimab in advanced cancers. On the study more broadly: Among those enrolled, mean age was about 63 years (range roughly 20 to 79) and approximately 83% were male.

Data came from immunoSEQ multiplex PCR; TCRdb stores just in-frame clones and leaves some out. The sample shows tens of thousands of clones, more than 75% of them seen only once. This specimen was CD4+ or CD8+ T cells sorted from blood, taken in a trial of the OX40 agonist ivuxolimab. This TCR came from an adult with an advanced solid tumor such as melanoma, head and neck, liver or kidney cancer.

CDR3 residues: CASRPAPNTGELFF. CDR3 in DNA: TGTGCCAGCAGACCTGCCCCAAACACCGGGGAGCTGTTTTTT. J is TRBJ2-2 and V is TRBV6-1; D uncertain. V lost 6 bases, J lost 2 bases, and 10 bases lay in between. Germline CDR1 is MNHNS and CDR2 is SASEGT. The CDR3 length is 14 residues.